This T cell receptor (beta chain) was captured by sequencing in a study of OX40 agonist ivuxolimab in advanced cancers. General observations from the study: Average numbers of expanded clones were greater in CD8+ T cells than in CD4+.

J was trimmed by 7 bases and V by 7 bases; bases with no gene match: 5. The CDR3 length is 13 residues. Germline loops: CDR1 LNHDA, CDR2 SQIVND (reference sequence). Blood samples were obtained at baseline, cycle 4 day 1, and cycle 7 day 1. TCRdb keeps only in-frame clones here, not all; method: immunoSEQ multiplex PCR. In the table there are about 88,000 clones, about 85% of which are singletons. Note on this clone: Its antigen is currently unknown.

The receptor was derived from an adult with an advanced solid tumor such as melanoma, head and neck, liver or kidney cancer. The sample consisted of CD4+ or CD8+ T cells sorted from blood, taken in a trial of the OX40 agonist ivuxolimab. This chain links TRBV19 with TRBJ1-4; 8 bases line up with TRBD1. In nucleotides, the CDR3 is TGTGCCAGTAATGACAGGGGCGCTGAAAAACTGTTTTTT. This encodes CASNDRGAEKLFF.